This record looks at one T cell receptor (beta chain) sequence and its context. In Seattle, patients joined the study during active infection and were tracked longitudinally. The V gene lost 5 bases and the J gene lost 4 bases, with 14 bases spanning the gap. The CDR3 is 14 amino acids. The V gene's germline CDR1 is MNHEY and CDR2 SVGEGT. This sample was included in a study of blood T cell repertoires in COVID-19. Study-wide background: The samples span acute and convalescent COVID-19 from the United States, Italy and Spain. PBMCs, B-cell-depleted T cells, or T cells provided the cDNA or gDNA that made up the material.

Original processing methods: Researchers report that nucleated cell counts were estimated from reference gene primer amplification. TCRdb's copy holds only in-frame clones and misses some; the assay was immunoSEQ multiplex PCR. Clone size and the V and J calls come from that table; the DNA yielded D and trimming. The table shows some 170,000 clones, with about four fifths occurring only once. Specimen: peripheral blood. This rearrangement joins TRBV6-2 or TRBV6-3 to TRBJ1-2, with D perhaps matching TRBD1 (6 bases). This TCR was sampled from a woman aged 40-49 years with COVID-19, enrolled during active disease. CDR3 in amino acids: CASSLGQRRYGYTF. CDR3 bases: TGTGCCAGCAGTCTCGGACAGCGGCGCTATGGCTACACCTTC.